This T cell receptor (beta chain) was obtained from a study of Tregs in tolerant kidney transplant recipients. Study-wide findings and caveats: The small number of patients limits these findings pending further validation. Tregs expanded with activated donor B cells seemed most donor-specific. Biological reproducibility was not directly addressed in this study.

Thawed PBMCs were FACS-sorted into unstimulated CD4+CD25+CD127- regulatory T cells, CD4+CD25- non-regulatory cells, CD4 and CD8 cells. The CDR3 has 13 residues. Trimming pared 8 bases from V and 9 bases from J, leaving 17 bases between. The germline V gene encodes CDR1 MNHEY and CDR2 SVGAGI. About this clone itself: Its antigen is unknown.

Libraries were prepared by immunoSEQ multiplex PCR; TCRdb keeps only in-frame clonotypes and omits some of them. Of about 88,000 clones detected, approximately 94% appear once; the ten largest clones hold 4.5% to 5%. Sequenced input: CD8+ T cells from blood. This rearrangement joins TRBV6-5 to TRBJ2-1; D might be TRBD2 (6 bases). This receptor was obtained from a human donor in good health. CDR3 region: CASGEVESTEQFF. CDR3 nucleotides: TGTGCCAGCGGGGAGGTCGAGAGTACTGAGCAGTTCTTC.